Each of the 12 T cell receptor beta chains below was sequenced from the same sample in a study of neurological immune-mediated disorders. TCRdb reprocessed the 5' RACE reads with MiXCR, giving one entry per CDR3 protein. The sample lists about 74,000 distinct CDR3 sequences, 4% to 6% occurring once. Sequences were obtained from PBMCs. These receptor sequences come from a young man with multiple sclerosis.

This clonotype was recorded many times. The V call is TRBV9, the J call TRBJ1-1, with D possibly TRBD1 on 5 matching bases. The CDR3 loop spans 15 amino acids. V lost 3 bases, J lost 0 bases, and 12 bases lay in between. Per germline, CDR1 SGDLS and CDR2 YYNGEE. In nucleotides, the CDR3 is TGTGCCAGCAGCGAGAGCGGGGGAGTGAACACTGAAGCTTTCTTT. Encoded protein: CASSESGGVNTEAFF.

This clonotype was found many times. The chain joins TRBV12-3 or TRBV12-4 to TRBJ1-3; D remains unclear. There are 14 residues in the CDR3. V gave up 9 bases and J gave up 0 bases, with 12 bases separating them. The CDR3 DNA follows: TGTGCCAGTCGCGACTGGAGCTCTGGAAACACCATATATTTT. Its protein product is CASRDWSSGNTIYF.

This clonotype has a count of ten or more. The chain carries TRBV5-6 and TRBJ2-2; no clear D gene. From germline, CDR1 is SGHDT and CDR2 YYEEEE. The CDR3 has 16 amino acids. V was trimmed by 5 bases and J by 5 bases, leaving 19 bases between them. The CDR3 protein is CASRARSLLRTGELFF. The DNA for the CDR3 is TGTGCCAGCAGAGCCCGGAGTCTTCTTAGGACCGGGGAGCTGTTTTTT.

This clonotype was recorded many times. This sequence joins TRBV29-1 and TRBJ1-1; a weak D match, TRBD1 (6 bases). The CDR3 sequence is 12 residues long. The V gene's germline CDR1 is SQVTM and CDR2 ANQGSEA. The CDR3 sequence is CGGGQPNTEAFF. In DNA, the CDR3 is TGCGGAGGGGGGCAGCCTAACACTGAAGCTTTCTTT.

This clonotype was observed at least ten times. This sequence joins TRBV20-1 and TRBJ1-4; 10 positions match TRBD1. In germline, CDR1 is DFQATT, CDR2 SNEGSKA (reference sequence). The V gene end was trimmed by 3 bases and the J gene end by 10 bases; junction bases not matched to a gene: 5. The CDR3 runs 13 residues. CDR3 loop: CSASGDRGGKLFF. For the CDR3, the DNA is TGCAGTGCTAGTGGGGACAGGGGCGGAAAACTGTTTTTT.

This clonotype came up many times. V is TRBV29-1 and J is TRBJ2-2; 12 bases match TRBD2. The CDR3 runs 14 residues. V shed 5 bases, J shed 6 bases, and the junction held 4 bases outside the gene matches. Germline CDR1 reads SQVTM; CDR2 reads ANQGSEA. CDR3 DNA sequence: TGCAGCGTTTGGACTAGCGGGATTCCCGGGGAGCTGTTTTTT. Translation: CSVWTSGIPGELFF.

In its sample, this clonotype was seen many times. The gene calls are TRBV5-6 and TRBJ2-3, with 8 bases matching TRBD2. Germline V gene lookup returns CDR1 SGHDT and CDR2 YYEEEE. The CDR3 consists of 16 residues. After removal of 4 bases from V and 2 bases from J, the junction contained 9 bases not matched to a gene. CDR3 protein: CASSLERGGYTDTQYF. Here the CDR3 DNA reads TGTGCCAGCAGCCTCGAACGGGGGGGCTACACAGATACGCAGTATTTT.

V usage is TRBV6-4 and J usage is TRBJ2-3; 8 bases fit TRBD2. CDR3 length: 14 residues. V was pared by 5 bases and J by 3 bases, with 4 bases of the junction left unmatched. From germline, CDR1 is MRHNA and CDR2 SNTAGT. The chain's CDR3 is CASSNGGATDTQYF. The CDR3 nucleotides are TGTGCCAGCAGTAACGGGGGGGCTACAGATACGCAGTATTTT.

This clonotype was counted many times. The chain recombines TRBV29-1 with TRBJ2-3; D might be TRBD2 (6 bases). This CDR3 region has 11 residues. CDR1 is SQVTM and CDR2 is ANQGSEA in the germline V gene. CDR3 protein: CRVGLPPTQYF. The CDR3 nucleotides read TGCAGGGTGGGACTCCCCCCGACGCAGTATTTT.

The chain employs TRBV29-1 and TRBJ2-1; no clear D gene. V was cut by 4 bases and J by 7 bases, with 17 bases left in between. Germline V gives CDR1 SQVTM, CDR2 ANQGSEA. This CDR3 comprises 14 residues. CDR3 sequence: CSVGKLPNDNEQFF. The CDR3 coding sequence is TGCAGCGTTGGAAAACTTCCCAACGATAATGAGCAGTTCTTC.

This clonotype was recorded at least ten times. The J gene is TRBJ2-7, the V gene TRBV5-1; 9 positions match TRBD1. Germline CDR1 reads SGHRS; CDR2 reads YFSETQ. CDR3 length: 15 amino acids. Losses at the gene ends were 1 base for V and 4 bases for J; bases not matched to a gene: 6. CDR3 bases: TGCGCCAGCAGCTTGACAGGGGGCACCCAATACGAGCAGTACTTC. Translated, it gives CASSLTGGTQYEQYF.

This clonotype was counted only a few times. A much bigger clone sits one base away, suggesting this may be a read error. This chain uses TRBV9 with TRBJ1-6; no definite D call. Germline loops: CDR1 SGDLS, CDR2 YYNGEE. This CDR3 is 14 amino acids long. The CDR3 DNA sequence: TGTGTCAGCAGCGTAGAGGAGGGCTGGTCACCCCTCCACTTT. The encoded protein is CVSSVEEGWSPLHF.